A single sample is the source of the 7 T cell receptor beta chains below, sequenced in a study of shared clonotypes between healthy human individuals. Some clones are missing from TCRdb's copy, which holds only in-frame ones; the method was immunoSEQ multiplex PCR. The sample carries 2 million to 2.5 million clones, nearly 97% recorded once. The sample consisted of naive CD4+ T cells sorted from blood. Regarding subset: CD45RA+ positively selected. Receptor source: a man between 18 and 29 years old in good health.

The chain joins TRBV18 to TRBJ2-3; 9 bases agree with TRBD2. This CDR3 has 15 amino acids. Germline values: CDR1 KGHSH, CDR2 LQKENI. The V gene end was trimmed by 3 bases and the J gene end by 4 bases; junction bases not matched to a gene: 5. The CDR3 spells CASSPPIAGADTQYF. The DNA for the CDR3 is TGTGCCAGCTCACCCCCTATAGCGGGGGCAGATACGCAGTATTTT.

This clone was recorded once. The rearrangement links TRBV30 to TRBJ2-7; TRBD1 agrees at 10 bases. Germline CDR1 GTSNPN, CDR2 SVGIG (reference sequence). The CDR3 has 14 amino acids. V lost 1 base to trimming and J lost 5 bases; unmatched junction nucleotides: 5. CDR3 in DNA: TGTGCCTGGAGTGGGGACAGGGGTTGGGACGAGCAGTACTTC. This gives the protein CAWSGDRGWDEQYF.

V is TRBV6-6 and J is TRBJ2-7; 7 bases line up with TRBD1. This CDR3 is built from 13 residues. Germline values: CDR1 MNHNY, CDR2 SVGAGI (reference sequence). The trim removed 7 bases at V and 6 bases at J, leaving 9 bases unmatched. The CDR3 DNA follows: TGTGCCAGCACCACAGGGGTCTCCACCGAGCAGTACTTC. It yields the protein CASTTGVSTEQYF.

CDR3 in amino acids: CAISETGLAGFNEQFF. DNA of the CDR3: TGTGCCATCAGTGAGACGGGACTAGCGGGGTTCAATGAGCAGTTCTTC. The chain recombines TRBV10-3 with TRBJ2-1; TRBD2 agrees at 13 bases. With V trimmed by 2 bases and J by 6 bases, 4 bases remained unmatched. The CDR3 extends over 16 amino acids. Germline loops: CDR1 ENHRY, CDR2 SYGVKD.

This clone has just one count. The chain links TRBV6-1 to TRBJ2-3; TRBD2 aligns across 7 bases. CDR3 length equals 18 residues. V was clipped by 2 bases and J by 5 bases; unmatched bases: 16. From germline, CDR1 is MNHNS and CDR2 SASEGT. The CDR3 DNA follows: TGTGCCAGCAGTGAACTATACGGGAGGCAGTTTGGGGTAGATACGCAGTATTTT. It translates to CASSELYGRQFGVDTQYF.

The chain employs TRBV4-2 and TRBJ1-6, with a weak D call TRBD1 (5 bases). The germline CDR1 and CDR2 sequences are LGHNA and YNFKEQ. This CDR3 region has 15 residues. Deletions cut 1 base from V and 6 bases from J, with 10 bases between. The CDR3 bases are TGTGCCAGCAGCCAAGGGGGCTACGGTAATTCACCCCTCCACTTT. Protein: CASSQGGYGNSPLHF.

The chain has TRBV28 and TRBJ1-2; tentatively, D is TRBD1 (6 bases). Germline assignment: CDR1 MDHEN and CDR2 SYDVKM. V lost 5 bases, J lost 6 bases, and 16 bases lay in between. This CDR3 comprises 14 residues. The CDR3 here is CASSPGDRLHGYTF. The CDR3 DNA reads TGTGCCAGCAGTCCCGGTGACAGGTTGCATGGCTACACCTTC.